The next 28 T cell receptor beta chains were all read from a single sample in a study of blood T cell repertoires in COVID-19. TCRdb keeps only in-frame clones here, not all; method: immunoSEQ multiplex PCR. The sample lists under 65,000 clones, more than 80% occurring once. What was sequenced was peripheral blood. The source of these receptors is a human donor in a cohort sampled during active COVID-19.

The J gene is TRBJ2-3, the V gene TRBV19; 9 bases agree with TRBD2. The CDR3 runs to 18 residues. Germline loops: CDR1 LNHDA, CDR2 SQIVND (reference sequence). Germline trimming cut 0 bases from V and 3 bases from J; bases unmatched to any gene: 10. The CDR3 is CASSIDHLAGFSTDTQYF. In DNA form, the CDR3 reads TGTGCCAGTAGTATAGATCATCTAGCGGGGTTTTCGACAGATACGCAGTATTTT.

This chain uses TRBV4-1 with TRBJ2-1, with D possibly being TRBD2 (6 bases). V was clipped by 1 base and J by 7 bases, with 17 bases between them. The CDR3 covers 16 residues. Germline CDR1 reads MGHRA; CDR2 reads YSYEKL. CDR3 residues: CASSQGRAKGVNEQFF. The CDR3, as DNA: TGCGCCAGCAGCCAAGGGAGGGCCAAAGGGGTAAATGAGCAGTTCTTC.

The gene calls are TRBV6-2 or TRBV6-3 and TRBJ1-1; no clear D. Between the trimmed V and J ends, which lost 4 bases and 8 bases, there was a span of 14 bases. CDR3 length: 13 residues. Germline V gene sequence: CDR1 MNHEY, CDR2 SVGEGT. The CDR3 DNA reads TGTGCCAGCAGTTCTTTTGTGGGCTCAGAAGCTTTCTTT. Translation: CASSSFVGSEAFF.

This CDR3 reads CASSQDLASGGPDTQYF. The DNA for the CDR3 is TGCGCCAGCAGCCAAGATTTGGCTAGCGGGGGTCCGGATACGCAGTATTTT. The chain uses TRBV4-3 and TRBJ2-3; 10 nucleotides match TRBD2. This CDR3 has 17 residues. Trimming cost V 0 bases and J 6 bases; bases outside gene matches: 9. Germline assignment: CDR1 LGHNA and CDR2 YSLEER.

The chain couples TRBV19 to TRBJ1-2; 10 bases are a match to TRBD1. V lost 5 bases, J lost 3 bases, and 3 bases stayed unmatched. Germline assignment: CDR1 LNHDA and CDR2 SQIVND (reference sequence). The CDR3 spans 14 residues. CDR3 sequence (DNA): TGTGCCAGTAGTCGGGACAGGGGAGACTATGGCTACACCTTC. Translation gives CASSRDRGDYGYTF. Full variable domain (outside the CDR3, taken from reference TRBV19 and TRBJ1-2): DGGITQSPKYLFRKEGQNVTLSCEQNLNHDAMYWYRQDPGQGLRLIYYSQIVNDFQKGDIAEGYSVSREKKESFPLTVTSAQKNPTAFYLCASSRDRGDYGYTFGSGTRLTVV.

The chain links TRBV3-1 (or the pseudogene TRBV3-2) to TRBJ1-2, with 12 bases that match TRBD1. The germline gives CDR1 LGHDT, CDR2 YNNKEL (reference sequence). This CDR3 region has 16 residues. V trimming: 4 bases; J trimming: 2 bases; junction bases outside the gene matches: 5. CDR3 region: CASSRGQGAANYGYTF. CDR3 DNA: TGTGCCAGCAGCCGGGGACAGGGGGCGGCAAACTATGGCTACACCTTC.

V is TRBV3-1 (or the pseudogene TRBV3-2) and J is TRBJ2-1; a possible D gene is TRBD1 (5 bases). V gave up 0 bases and J gave up 2 bases, with 8 bases separating them. The CDR3 has 15 residues. Germline values: CDR1 LGHDT, CDR2 YNNKEL (reference sequence). The chain's CDR3 is CASSQERQPYNEQFF. CDR3 sequence (DNA): TGTGCCAGCAGCCAAGAACGACAGCCCTACAATGAGCAGTTCTTC.

The chain has TRBV10-3 and TRBJ1-1, with D possibly TRBD1 on 5 matching bases. The CDR3 spans 11 residues. The V and J ends lost 8 bases and 4 bases respectively, with 8 bases between them. Germline V gives CDR1 ENHRY, CDR2 SYGVKD. CDR3 sequence: CAILGGTEAFF. CDR3 nucleotide sequence: TGTGCCATCCTCGGGGGCACTGAAGCTTTCTTT.

This chain uses TRBV5-1 with TRBJ1-3, with TRBD1 as a possible D gene (6 bases). There are 17 residues in the CDR3. In germline, CDR1 is SGHRS, CDR2 YFSETQ. Trimming took 4 bases from V and 0 from J, leaving 17 bases between them. The CDR3 region is CASSLDRHGGSGNTIYF. The CDR3 nucleotides read TGCGCCAGCAGCCTCGACAGGCATGGCGGCTCTGGAAACACCATATATTTT.

The chain uses TRBV4-2 and TRBJ1-2; the D gene is possibly TRBD1 (6 bases). There are 18 residues in the CDR3. CDR1 is LGHNA and CDR2 is YNFKEQ in the germline V gene. Trimming removed 0 bases at V and 3 bases at J, with 20 bases between. The DNA of the CDR3 is TGTGCCAGCAGCCAAGATCGTCAGGGGATGGCGGCGGACTATGGCTACACCTTC. Its translation: CASSQDRQGMAADYGYTF.

The chain couples TRBV19 to TRBJ1-6; the D is unclear. Trimming stripped 7 bases from V and 10 bases from J, with 20 bases between. Looked up from germline, CDR1 is LNHDA and CDR2 is SQIVND (reference sequence). The CDR3 is 15 residues long. The CDR3 bases are TGTGCCAGTACCGCTTTAAGTAGAGGGATGTCACCCCTCCACTTT. Translation gives CASTALSRGMSPLHF.

This sequence joins TRBV5-1 and TRBJ2-2, with D perhaps matching TRBD1 (6 bases). The CDR3 has 14 amino acids. Germline lookup yields CDR1 SGHRS and CDR2 YFSETQ. V was pared by 2 bases and J by 7 bases, with 12 bases between. For the CDR3, the DNA is TGCGCCAGCAGCTTAAGGACAGTTTACGGGGAGCTGTTTTTT. Translation gives CASSLRTVYGELFF. The full variable domain, its missing parts supplied by reference TRBV5-1 and TRBJ2-2, is KAGVTQTPRYLIKTRGQQVTLSCSPISGHRSVSWYQQTPGQGLQFLFEYFSETQRNKGNFPGRFSGRQFSNSRSEMNVSTLELGDSALYLCASSLRTVYGELFFGEGSRLTVL.

V is TRBV28 and J is TRBJ2-5; weak D call: TRBD1 (6 bases). V was pared by 7 bases and J by 0 bases, with 21 bases between. Germline V CDR1 and CDR2: MDHEN, SYDVKM. This CDR3 is 17 amino acids long. The CDR3 is CASNKLKGGYHQETQYF. The CDR3 nucleotides read TGTGCCAGCAATAAATTAAAAGGGGGATACCACCAAGAGACCCAGTACTTC.

This chain joins TRBV7-2 and TRBJ1-6; D gene uncertain. V lost 3 bases and J 14 bases, leaving 2 bases between the germline ends. Germline CDR1 and CDR2: SGHTA and FQGNSA. The CDR3 contains 9 residues. This CDR3 is CASSFTLHF. Written as DNA, the CDR3 is TGTGCCAGCAGCTTCACCCTCCACTTT.

The chain carries TRBV6-5 and TRBJ1-1; TRBD1 matches 8 bases. The V gene end was trimmed by 6 bases and the J gene end by 8 bases; junction bases not matched to a gene: 14. Germline V gene lookup returns CDR1 MNHEY and CDR2 SVGAGI. CDR3 length: 15 residues. In DNA form, the CDR3 reads TGTGCCAGCAGGAGTCTTCGGACAGGGAAAATCGAAGCTTTCTTT. Residues: CASRSLRTGKIEAFF.

This clone is a singleton in its sample. The V and J genes are TRBV6-5 and TRBJ1-5; D may be TRBD1 (6 bases). The CDR3 has 13 residues. CDR1 and CDR2 from the germline V gene are MNHEY and SVGAGI. The V end lost 8 bases, the J end lost 1 base, and 9 bases lay between the germline ends. CDR3 protein: CASVGQSNQPQHF. CDR3 nucleotides: TGTGCCAGCGTCGGACAGAGCAATCAGCCCCAGCATTTT.

The rearrangement uses TRBV4-1 and TRBJ1-1; no firm D call. The CDR3 has 15 residues. Germline CDR1 is MGHRA and CDR2 is YSYEKL. The ends were cut back, 0 bases at V and 4 bases at J, with 12 bases in the middle. CDR3 DNA sequence: TGCGCCAGCAGCCAAGAATTCTCGTGGAGCACTGAAGCTTTCTTT. Translating gives CASSQEFSWSTEAFF.

The chain is built from TRBV7-3 and TRBJ2-1; 16 bases line up with TRBD2. The CDR3 has 19 amino acids. J lost 2 bases, V lost 5 bases, and 9 bases had no gene match. Germline CDR1 and CDR2: SGHTA and FQGTGA. CDR3 protein: CASSPSGTSGRAPYNEQFF. The CDR3 DNA reads TGTGCCAGCAGCCCATCCGGGACTAGCGGGAGGGCCCCCTACAATGAGCAGTTCTTC.

This clone was observed a few times. This chain joins TRBV7-3 and TRBJ2-7; tentatively, D is TRBD2 (5 bases). V dropped 4 bases and J dropped 4 bases, with 17 bases sitting between them. The CDR3 is made up of 15 amino acids. Germline CDR1 reads SGHTA; CDR2 reads FQGTGA. The CDR3 DNA reads TGTGCCAGCAGCTCCCGCCTAACGGGGAGTTACGAGCAGTACTTC. Translated: CASSSRLTGSYEQYF. Full variable domain (missing parts from reference TRBV7-3 and TRBJ2-7): GAGVSQTPSNKVTEKGKYVELRCDPISGHTALYWYRQSLGQGPEFLIYFQGTGAADDSGLPNDRFFAVRPEGSVSTLKIQRTERGDSAVYLCASSSRLTGSYEQYFGPGTRLTVT.

This clone was found a few times. The V gene is TRBV4-2, the J gene TRBJ2-7; no clear D gene. The germline V gene has CDR1 LGHNA and CDR2 YNFKEQ. The CDR3 runs to 14 residues. V dropped 2 bases and J dropped 2 bases, with 10 bases sitting between them. The CDR3 sequence: CASSQTWQTYEQYF. The DNA for the CDR3 is TGTGCCAGCAGCCAAACCTGGCAAACCTACGAGCAGTACTTC.

The chain recombines TRBV11-3 with TRBJ2-1; tentatively, D is TRBD2 (5 bases). The CDR3 totals 13 residues. Germline CDR1 and CDR2: SGHNT and YENEEA. The V and J ends lost 4 bases and 9 bases respectively, with 13 bases between them. The CDR3 DNA is TGTGCCAGCAGCTCCGGGGTAAGCGGTGAGCAGTTCTTC. It translates to CASSSGVSGEQFF.

This clone was observed a few times. The chain is built from TRBV7-9 and TRBJ2-1; TRBD2 aligns across 7 bases. This CDR3 comprises 13 residues. Germline trimming cut 4 bases from V and 3 bases from J; bases unmatched to any gene: 0. The germline V gene has CDR1 SEHNR and CDR2 FQNEAQ (reference sequence). In nucleotides, the CDR3 is TGTGCCAGCAGCTGGACTAGCTACAATGAGCAGTTCTTC. Translating gives CASSWTSYNEQFF.

The J gene is TRBJ1-2, the V gene TRBV6-6; 7 positions match TRBD1. CDR1 MNHNY and CDR2 SVGAGI come from the germline V gene (reference sequence). V was clipped by 6 bases and J by 4 bases; unmatched bases: 11. The CDR3 length is 15 residues. The DNA of the CDR3 is TGTGCCAGCAGCCAGGGGGTTGCGACTCTCTATGGCTACACCTTC. Protein: CASSQGVATLYGYTF.

This chain connects TRBV27 to TRBJ1-1; possible D gene TRBD1, 5 bases. CDR1 and CDR2 (germline): MNHEY, SMNVEV (reference sequence). The CDR3 runs to 16 residues. Trimming left V 2 bases short and J 4 bases short, with 17 bases between. Here the CDR3 reads CASSLQGNLYVTEAFF. In DNA, the CDR3 is TGTGCCAGCAGTTTACAGGGAAATCTTTATGTCACTGAAGCTTTCTTT.

J is TRBJ1-1 and V is TRBV20-1; no clear D gene. Germline CDR1 and CDR2: DFQATT and SNEGSKA (reference sequence). CDR3 length equals 11 residues. Trimming shortened V by 3 bases and J by 6 bases, and 8 bases separated the two germline ends. In nucleotides, the CDR3 is TGCAGTGCTAGTCCCGGTGCTGAAGCTTTCTTT. It codes for CSASPGAEAFF.

The rearrangement uses TRBV7-9 and TRBJ1-2; perhaps TRBD1 as D (5 bases). This CDR3 contains 12 residues. Germline V lookup: CDR1 SEHNR, CDR2 FQNEAQ (reference sequence). V gave up 11 bases and J gave up 8 bases, with 18 bases separating them. The CDR3 protein is CAGGTLAGGYTF. The CDR3 DNA sequence: TGTGCCGGAGGGACCCTGGCGGGCGGCTACACCTTC.

Regarding this clone: At the DNA level, this CDR3 is encoded by other sequences in the same sample as well. In nucleotides, the CDR3 is TGTGCCAGCTCACGGGACAGGAAAAACACTGAAGCTTTCTTT. This sequence encodes CASSRDRKNTEAFF. This rearrangement joins TRBV18 to TRBJ1-1; TRBD1 aligns across 8 bases. The CDR3 consists of 14 residues. Trimming cost V 4 bases and J 2 bases; bases outside gene matches: 3. Per the germline V gene, CDR1 is KGHSH and CDR2 is LQKENI.

The CDR3 coding sequence is TGTGCCAGCAGCTTACAAGGGACTGGGATGAACACTGAAGCTTTCTTT. Protein: CASSLQGTGMNTEAFF. The chain recombines TRBV7-6 with TRBJ1-1, with a possible D match to TRBD1 (5 bases). Trimming removed 2 bases at V and 0 bases at J, with 13 bases between. In germline, CDR1 is SGHVS, CDR2 FNYEAQ. This CDR3 has 16 amino acids.